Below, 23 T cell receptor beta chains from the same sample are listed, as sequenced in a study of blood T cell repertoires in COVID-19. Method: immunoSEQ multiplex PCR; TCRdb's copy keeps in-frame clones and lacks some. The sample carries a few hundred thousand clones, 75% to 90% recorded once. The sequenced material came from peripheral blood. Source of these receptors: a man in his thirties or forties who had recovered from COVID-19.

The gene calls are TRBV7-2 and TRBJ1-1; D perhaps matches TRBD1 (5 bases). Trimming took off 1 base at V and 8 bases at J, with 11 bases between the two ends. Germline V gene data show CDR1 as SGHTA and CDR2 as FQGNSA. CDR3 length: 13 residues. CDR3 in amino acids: CASSLGTYREAFF. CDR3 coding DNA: TGTGCCAGCAGCTTAGGTACCTACAGGGAAGCTTTCTTT.

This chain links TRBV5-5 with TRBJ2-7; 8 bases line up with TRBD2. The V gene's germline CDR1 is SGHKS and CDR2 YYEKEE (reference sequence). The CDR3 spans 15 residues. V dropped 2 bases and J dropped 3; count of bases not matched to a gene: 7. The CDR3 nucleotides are TGTGCCAGCAGCTTTGGGGTAGCGGGGAGCTACGAGCAGTACTTC. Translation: CASSFGVAGSYEQYF.

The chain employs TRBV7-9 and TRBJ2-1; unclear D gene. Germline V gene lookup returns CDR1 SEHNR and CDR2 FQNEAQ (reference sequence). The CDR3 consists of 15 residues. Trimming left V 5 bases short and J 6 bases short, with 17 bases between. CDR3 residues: CASSLVPTSLNEQFF. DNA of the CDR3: TGTGCCAGCAGCCTTGTTCCCACGAGCCTCAATGAGCAGTTCTTC.

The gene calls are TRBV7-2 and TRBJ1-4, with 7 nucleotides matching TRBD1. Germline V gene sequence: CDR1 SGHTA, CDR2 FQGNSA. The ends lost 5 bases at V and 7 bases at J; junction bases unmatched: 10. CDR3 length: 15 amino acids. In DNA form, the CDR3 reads TGTGCCAGCAGCAAAACAGGGGAAGGAGGTGAAAAACTGTTTTTT. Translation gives CASSKTGEGGEKLFF.

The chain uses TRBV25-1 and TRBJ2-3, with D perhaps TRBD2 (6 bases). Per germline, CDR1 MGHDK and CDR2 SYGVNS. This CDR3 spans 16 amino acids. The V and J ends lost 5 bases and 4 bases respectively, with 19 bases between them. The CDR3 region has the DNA TGTGCCAGCAGTAGCCCATGGGCGGGGAGGCCAGATACGCAGTATTTT. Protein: CASSSPWAGRPDTQYF.

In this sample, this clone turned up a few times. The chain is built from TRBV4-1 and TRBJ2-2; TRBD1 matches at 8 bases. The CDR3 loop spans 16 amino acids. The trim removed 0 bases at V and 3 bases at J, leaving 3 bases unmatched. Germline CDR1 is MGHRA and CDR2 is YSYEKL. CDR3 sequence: CASSQESGGYTGELFF. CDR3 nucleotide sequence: TGCGCCAGCAGCCAAGAGTCAGGGGGCTACACCGGGGAGCTGTTTTTT.

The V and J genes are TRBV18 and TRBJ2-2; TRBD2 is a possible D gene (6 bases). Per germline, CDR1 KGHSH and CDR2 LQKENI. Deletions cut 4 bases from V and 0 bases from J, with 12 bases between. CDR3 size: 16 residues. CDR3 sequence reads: CASSRLGTANTGELFF. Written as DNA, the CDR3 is TGTGCCAGCTCACGGCTCGGGACTGCGAACACCGGGGAGCTGTTTTTT.

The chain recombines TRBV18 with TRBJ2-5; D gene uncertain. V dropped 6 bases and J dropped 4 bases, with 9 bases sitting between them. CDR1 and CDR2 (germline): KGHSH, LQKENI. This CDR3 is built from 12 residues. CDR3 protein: CASSPSVETQYF. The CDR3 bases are TGTGCCAGCTCCCCCTCAGTAGAGACCCAGTACTTC.

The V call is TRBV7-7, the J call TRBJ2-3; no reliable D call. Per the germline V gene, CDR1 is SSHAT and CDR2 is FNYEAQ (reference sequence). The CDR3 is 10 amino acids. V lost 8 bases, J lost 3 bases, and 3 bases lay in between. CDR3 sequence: CASETDTQYF. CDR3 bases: TGTGCCAGCGAGACAGATACGCAGTATTTT.

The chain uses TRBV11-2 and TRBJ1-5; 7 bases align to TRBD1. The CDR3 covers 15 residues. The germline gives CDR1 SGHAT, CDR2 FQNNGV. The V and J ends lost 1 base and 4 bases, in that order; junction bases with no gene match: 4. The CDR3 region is CASSLGMGQNQPQHF. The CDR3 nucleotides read TGTGCCAGCAGCTTAGGAATGGGACAGAATCAGCCCCAGCATTTT.

Here the CDR3 reads CASSPGPGGNTEAFF. As DNA, the CDR3 is TGTGCCAGCTCACCAGGGCCCGGGGGAAACACTGAAGCTTTCTTT. The chain joins TRBV18 to TRBJ1-1; D is possibly TRBD1 (5 bases). Trimming shortened V by 2 bases and J by 2 bases, and 12 bases separated the two germline ends. Germline V CDR1 and CDR2: KGHSH, LQKENI. This CDR3 is 15 amino acids long. Supplemented by reference TRBV18 and TRBJ1-1, the full variable domain reads NAGVMQNPRHLVRRRGQEARLRCSPMKGHSHVYWYRQLPEEGLKFMVYLQKENIIDESGMPKERFSAEFPKEGPSILRIQQVVRGDSAAYFCASSPGPGGNTEAFFGQGTRLTVV.

This CDR3 is CASSLPGIEEKLFF. For the CDR3, the DNA is TGTGCCAGCAGCTTACCAGGGATTGAAGAAAAACTGTTTTTT. This sequence joins TRBV5-6 and TRBJ1-4; a weak D match, TRBD1 (5 bases). Germline V gene data show CDR1 as SGHDT and CDR2 as YYEEEE. V was pared by 2 bases and J by 8 bases, with 13 bases between. The CDR3 has 14 amino acids. The full variable domain, its missing parts supplied by reference TRBV5-6 and TRBJ1-4, is DAGVTQSPTHLIKTRGQQVTLRCSPKSGHDTVSWYQQALGQGPQFIFQYYEEEERQRGNFPDRFSGHQFPNYSSELNVNALLLGDSALYLCASSLPGIEEKLFFGSGTQLSVL.

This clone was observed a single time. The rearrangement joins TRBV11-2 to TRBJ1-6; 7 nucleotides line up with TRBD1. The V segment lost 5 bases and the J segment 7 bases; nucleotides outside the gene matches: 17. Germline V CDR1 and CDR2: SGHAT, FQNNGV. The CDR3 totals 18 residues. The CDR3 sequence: CASSRDRRLGSVNSPLHF. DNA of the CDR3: TGTGCCAGCAGCCGGGACAGAAGGCTCGGCTCCGTCAATTCACCCCTCCACTTT.

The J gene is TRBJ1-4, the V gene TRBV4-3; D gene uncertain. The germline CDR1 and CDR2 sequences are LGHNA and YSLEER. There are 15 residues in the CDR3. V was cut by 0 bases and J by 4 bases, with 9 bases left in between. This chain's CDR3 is CASSQDRSFNEKLFF. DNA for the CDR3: TGCGCCAGCAGCCAAGATCGGTCTTTTAATGAAAAACTGTTTTTT.

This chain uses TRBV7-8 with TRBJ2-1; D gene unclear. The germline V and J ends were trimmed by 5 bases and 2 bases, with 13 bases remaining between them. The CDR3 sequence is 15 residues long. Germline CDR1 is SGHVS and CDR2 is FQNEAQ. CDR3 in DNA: TGTGCCAGCAGCCCCAGTGGCGCGGCCTACAATGAGCAGTTCTTC. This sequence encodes CASSPSGAAYNEQFF.

The CDR3 DNA reads as TGTGCCAGCAGCTCAACAGGGGTGACGGGCGGGGAGCTGTTTTTT. Amino acid sequence: CASSSTGVTGGELFF. This chain joins TRBV7-9 and TRBJ2-2; TRBD1 agrees at 7 bases. The CDR3 consists of 15 residues. V was pared by 4 bases and J by 7 bases, with 9 bases of the junction left unmatched. Germline V CDR1 and CDR2: SEHNR, FQNEAQ (reference sequence).

The CDR3 reads CASNDRGLGEQYF. CDR3 DNA: TGTGCCAGCAACGACAGGGGCTTAGGCGAGCAGTACTTC. V gene TRBV12-3 or TRBV12-4 combines with J gene TRBJ2-7, with 8 bases lining up with TRBD1. The CDR3 runs 13 residues. Trimming removed 7 bases from V and 6 bases from J; junction bases left unmatched: 8.

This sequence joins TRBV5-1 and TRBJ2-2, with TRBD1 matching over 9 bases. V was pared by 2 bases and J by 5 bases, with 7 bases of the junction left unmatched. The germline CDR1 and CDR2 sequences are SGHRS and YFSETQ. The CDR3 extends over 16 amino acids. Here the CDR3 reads CASSFLGQGKTGELFF. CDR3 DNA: TGCGCCAGCAGCTTTTTGGGACAGGGAAAAACCGGGGAGCTGTTTTTT. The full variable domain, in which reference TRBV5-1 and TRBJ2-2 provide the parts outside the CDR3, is KAGVTQTPRYLIKTRGQQVTLSCSPISGHRSVSWYQQTPGQGLQFLFEYFSETQRNKGNFPGRFSGRQFSNSRSEMNVSTLELGDSALYLCASSFLGQGKTGELFFGEGSRLTVL.

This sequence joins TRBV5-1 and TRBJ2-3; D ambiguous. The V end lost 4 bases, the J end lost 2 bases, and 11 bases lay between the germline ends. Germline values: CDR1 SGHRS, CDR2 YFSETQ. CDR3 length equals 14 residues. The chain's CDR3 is CASSPVPPTDTQYF. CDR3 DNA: TGCGCCAGCAGCCCGGTGCCCCCCACAGATACGCAGTATTTT.

CDR3 region: CASSELQGAYEQFF. The DNA of the CDR3 is TGCGCCAGCAGTGAGCTACAGGGGGCCTATGAGCAGTTCTTC. This rearrangement joins TRBV10-2 to TRBJ2-1; 9 positions match TRBD1. This CDR3 comprises 14 residues. The J segment lost 8 bases and the V segment lost 2 bases, leaving 4 bases of the junction unmatched. Germline V gene sequence: CDR1 WSHSY, CDR2 SAAADI.

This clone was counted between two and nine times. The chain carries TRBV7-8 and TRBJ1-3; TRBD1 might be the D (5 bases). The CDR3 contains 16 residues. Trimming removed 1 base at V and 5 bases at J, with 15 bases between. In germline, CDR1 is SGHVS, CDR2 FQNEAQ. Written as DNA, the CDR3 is TGTGCCAGCAGCTTAGAATCCCACGACAGAAGAAACACCATATATTTT. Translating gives CASSLESHDRRNTIYF.

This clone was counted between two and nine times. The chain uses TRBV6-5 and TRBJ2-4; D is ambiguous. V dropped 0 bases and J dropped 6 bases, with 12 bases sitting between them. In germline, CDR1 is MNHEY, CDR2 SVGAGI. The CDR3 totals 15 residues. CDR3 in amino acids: CASSYSITTGNIQYF. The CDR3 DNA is TGTGCCAGCAGTTACTCGATAACGACGGGAAACATTCAGTACTTC.

The CDR3 DNA sequence: TGTGCCAGCAGTTTAGCGGACAAAGATGAAAAACTGTTTTTT. Its protein product is CASSLADKDEKLFF. The chain carries TRBV28 and TRBJ1-4; D may be TRBD1 (5 bases). The CDR3 has 14 residues. The germline CDR1 and CDR2 sequences are MDHEN and SYDVKM. V was shortened by 2 bases and J by 6 bases, with 10 bases between the two germline ends.